This TCR beta chain is from a study of T cells in Graves' hyperthyroidism and ophthalmopathy. Regarding the study as a whole: In the blood, most expanded thyroid clonotypes above 0.001 appeared as well. Ophthalmopathy could be told apart from stable hyperthyroidism with a 13 V-J model.

Germline loops: CDR1 SGHVS, CDR2 FQNEAQ. The CDR3 consists of 15 residues. The V gene lost 0 bases and the J gene lost 0 bases, with 8 bases spanning the gap. A remark on this clonotype: The antigen is not known.

From RNA transcripts, TCR beta CDR3 regions were amplified. The TCR CDR3 first-round RT-PCR relied on the HTBI primer set. TCRdb re-derived calls from the multiplex PCR reads in MiXCR, one entry per CDR3 protein. The data contain 600,000 to 800,000 distinct CDR3 sequences, around a third of them singletons. Patients between 18 and 65 years old had hyperthyroidism, newly diagnosed and lasting under 2 months. This TCR was recovered from a woman in her thirties or forties with Graves' hyperthyroidism. Input material: blood. The chain employs TRBV7-8 and TRBJ2-5, with D possibly TRBD2 on 5 matching bases. The CDR3 nucleotides read TGTGCCAGCAGCTTAGCGAGAGGGTACCAAGAGACCCAGTACTTC. It translates to CASSLARGYQETQYF.